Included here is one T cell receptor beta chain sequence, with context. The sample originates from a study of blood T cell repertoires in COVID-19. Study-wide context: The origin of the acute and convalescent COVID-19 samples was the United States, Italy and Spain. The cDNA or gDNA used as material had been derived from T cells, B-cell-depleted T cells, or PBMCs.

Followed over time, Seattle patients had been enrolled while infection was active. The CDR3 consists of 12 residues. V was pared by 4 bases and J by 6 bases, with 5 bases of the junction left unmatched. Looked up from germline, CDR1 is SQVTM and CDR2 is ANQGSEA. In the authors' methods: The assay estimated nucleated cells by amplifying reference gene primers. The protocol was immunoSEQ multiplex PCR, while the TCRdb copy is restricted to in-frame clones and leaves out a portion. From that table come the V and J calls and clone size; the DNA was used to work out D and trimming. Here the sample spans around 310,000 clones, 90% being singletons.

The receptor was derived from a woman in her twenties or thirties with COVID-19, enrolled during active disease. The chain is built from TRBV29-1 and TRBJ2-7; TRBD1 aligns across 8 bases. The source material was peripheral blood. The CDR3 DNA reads TGCAGCGTTGTACAGGGGGTCGCCGAGCAGTACTTC. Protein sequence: CSVVQGVAEQYF.